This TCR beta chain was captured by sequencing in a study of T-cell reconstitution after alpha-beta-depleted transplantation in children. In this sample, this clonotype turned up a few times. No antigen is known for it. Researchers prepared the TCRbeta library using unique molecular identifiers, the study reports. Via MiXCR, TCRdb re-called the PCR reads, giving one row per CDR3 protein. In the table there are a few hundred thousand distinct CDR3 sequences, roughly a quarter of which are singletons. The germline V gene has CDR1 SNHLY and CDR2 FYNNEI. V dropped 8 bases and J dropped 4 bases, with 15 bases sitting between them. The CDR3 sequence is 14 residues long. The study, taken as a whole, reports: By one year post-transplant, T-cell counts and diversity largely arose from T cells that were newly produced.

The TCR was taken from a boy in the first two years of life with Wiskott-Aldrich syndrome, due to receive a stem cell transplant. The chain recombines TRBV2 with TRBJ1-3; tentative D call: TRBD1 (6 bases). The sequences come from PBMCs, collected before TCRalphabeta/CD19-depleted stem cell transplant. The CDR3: CASLNREGGNTIYF. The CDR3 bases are TGTGCCAGCCTCAACAGGGAGGGCGGAAACACCATATATTTT.